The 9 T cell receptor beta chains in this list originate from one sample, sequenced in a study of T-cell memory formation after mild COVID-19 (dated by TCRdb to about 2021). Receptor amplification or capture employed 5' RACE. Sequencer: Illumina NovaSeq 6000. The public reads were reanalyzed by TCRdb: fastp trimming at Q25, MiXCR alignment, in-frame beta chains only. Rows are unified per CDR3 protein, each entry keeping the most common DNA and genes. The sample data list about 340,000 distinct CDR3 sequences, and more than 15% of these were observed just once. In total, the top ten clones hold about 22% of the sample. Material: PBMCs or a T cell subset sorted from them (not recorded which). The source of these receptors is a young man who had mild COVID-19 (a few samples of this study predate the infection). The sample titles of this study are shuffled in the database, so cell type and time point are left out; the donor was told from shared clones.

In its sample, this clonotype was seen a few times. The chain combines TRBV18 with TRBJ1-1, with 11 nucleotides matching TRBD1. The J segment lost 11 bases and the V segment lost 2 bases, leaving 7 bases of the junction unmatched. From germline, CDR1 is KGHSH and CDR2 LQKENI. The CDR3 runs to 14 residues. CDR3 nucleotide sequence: TGTGCCAGCTCACCAGGAGGGGGACAGGGGGTTGCTTTCTTT. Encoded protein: CASSPGGGQGVAFF. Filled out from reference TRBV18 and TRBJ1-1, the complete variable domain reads NAGVMQNPRHLVRRRGQEARLRCSPMKGHSHVYWYRQLPEEGLKFMVYLQKENIIDESGMPKERFSAEFPKEGPSILRIQQVVRGDSAAYFCASSPGGGQGVAFFGQGTRLTVV.

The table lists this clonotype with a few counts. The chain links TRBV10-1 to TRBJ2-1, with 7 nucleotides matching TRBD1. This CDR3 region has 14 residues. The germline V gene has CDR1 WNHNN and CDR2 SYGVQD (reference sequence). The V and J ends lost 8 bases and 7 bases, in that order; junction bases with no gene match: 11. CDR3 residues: CASGTGTAVNEQFF. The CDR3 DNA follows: TGCGCCAGCGGTACCGGGACAGCCGTAAATGAGCAGTTCTTC.

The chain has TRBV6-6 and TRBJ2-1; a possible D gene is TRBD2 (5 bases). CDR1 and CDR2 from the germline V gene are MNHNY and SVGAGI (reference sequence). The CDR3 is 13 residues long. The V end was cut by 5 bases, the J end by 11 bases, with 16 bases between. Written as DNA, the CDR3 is TGTGCCAGCAGTGACCGGGGATCCGATAAGCAGTTCTTC. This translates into CASSDRGSDKQFF.

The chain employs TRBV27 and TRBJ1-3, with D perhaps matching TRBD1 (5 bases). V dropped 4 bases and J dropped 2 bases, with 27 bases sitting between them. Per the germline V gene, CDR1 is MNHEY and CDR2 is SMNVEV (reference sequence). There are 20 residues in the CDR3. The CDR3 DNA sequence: TGTGCCAGCAGTTCGTCCGGGTGGACATGGGCCCCTAGGCCTGGAAACACCATATATTTT. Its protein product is CASSSSGWTWAPRPGNTIYF.

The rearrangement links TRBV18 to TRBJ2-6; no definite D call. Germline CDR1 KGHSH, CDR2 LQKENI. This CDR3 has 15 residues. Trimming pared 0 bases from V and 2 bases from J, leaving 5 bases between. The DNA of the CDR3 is TGTGCCAGCTCACCACCGGGCCCTGGGGCCAACGTCCTGACTTTC. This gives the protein CASSPPGPGANVLTF.

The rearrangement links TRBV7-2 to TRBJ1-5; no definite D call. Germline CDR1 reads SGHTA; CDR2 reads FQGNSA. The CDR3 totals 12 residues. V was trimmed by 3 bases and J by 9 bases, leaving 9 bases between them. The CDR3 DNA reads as TGTGCCAGCAGCTTCCCCCCGCGGCCCCAGCATTTT. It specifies CASSFPPRPQHF.

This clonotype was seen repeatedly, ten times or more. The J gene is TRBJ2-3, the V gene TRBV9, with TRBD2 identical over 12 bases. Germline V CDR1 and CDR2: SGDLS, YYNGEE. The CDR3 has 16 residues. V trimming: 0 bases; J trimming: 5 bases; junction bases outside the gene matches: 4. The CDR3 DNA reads TGTGCCAGCAGCGTAGCGAGACTAGCGGGAGAAGATACGCAGTATTTT. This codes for CASSVARLAGEDTQYF.

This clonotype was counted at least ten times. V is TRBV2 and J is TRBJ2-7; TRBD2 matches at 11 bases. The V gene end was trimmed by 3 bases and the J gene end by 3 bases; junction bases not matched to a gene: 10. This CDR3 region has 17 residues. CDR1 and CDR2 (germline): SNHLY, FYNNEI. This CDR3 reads CASSEGLGTSGGYEQYF. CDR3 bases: TGTGCCAGCAGTGAGGGACTGGGAACTAGCGGGGGCTACGAGCAGTACTTC.

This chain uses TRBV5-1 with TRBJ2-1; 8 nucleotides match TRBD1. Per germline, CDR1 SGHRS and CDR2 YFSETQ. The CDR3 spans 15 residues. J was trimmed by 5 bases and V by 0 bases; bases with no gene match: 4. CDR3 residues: CASSLVQGADNEQFF. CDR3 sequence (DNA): TGCGCCAGCAGCTTGGTCCAGGGGGCGGACAATGAGCAGTTCTTC.